The source of this TCR beta chain is a study of OX40 agonist ivuxolimab in advanced cancers. Study-wide context: Dose-escalation patients had hepatocellular carcinoma, melanoma, renal cell or head and neck cancer.

V lost 5 bases and J 1 base, leaving 11 bases between the germline ends. The CDR3 runs 15 residues. Germline V CDR1 and CDR2: SNHLY, FYNNEI. On this clone: Antigen specificity is unknown.

Generated by immunoSEQ multiplex PCR, the TCRdb table keeps only in-frame clones and is missing some. The sample holds around 70,000 clones, roughly 90% seen once. Study-wide results and limits: Some of the nonresponding patients also showed low levels of normalized T-cell clonal expansion.

The sequencing used CD4+ or CD8+ T cells sorted from blood, collected in a trial of the OX40 agonist ivuxolimab. The clonotype originates from an adult with an advanced solid tumor such as melanoma, head and neck, liver or kidney cancer. The chain couples TRBV2 to TRBJ2-2, with TRBD2 as a possible D gene (6 bases). DNA for the CDR3: TGTGCCAGCAGTCGTGGGGGGAGGAACACCGGGGAGCTGTTTTTT. Protein product: CASSRGGRNTGELFF.